These 10 T cell receptor beta chains share one sample of origin, sequenced in a study of Graves' ophthalmopathy and Graves' hyperthyroidism. As the template, RNA transcripts were used to amplify TCR beta CDR3 regions. Scientists carried out first-round RT-PCR using HTBI primers and then a second-round multiplex PCR. TCRdb re-analysed the multiplex PCR reads in MiXCR, keeping a single row per CDR3 protein. The sample holds approximately 380,000 distinct CDR3 sequences; roughly 21% are singletons and the top ten take around 3.1%. Input material: peripheral blood. The receptor source for this set is a woman in her late teens or twenties with stable Graves' hyperthyroidism.

The sample holds many counts of this clonotype. The chain joins TRBV6-5 to TRBJ1-2; D call uncertain. V dropped 0 bases and J dropped 6 bases, with 14 bases sitting between them. Germline V gives CDR1 MNHEY, CDR2 SVGAGI. The CDR3 consists of 15 residues. CDR3 in DNA: TGTGCCAGCAGTTACTCGAATCTCGGGGTCAATGGCTACACCTTC. Translating gives CASSYSNLGVNGYTF.

The chain is built from TRBV27 and TRBJ1-5; 7 bases fit TRBD1. CDR1 and CDR2 (germline): MNHEY, SMNVEV (reference sequence). CDR3 length: 18 residues. J lost 0 bases, V lost 2 bases, and 10 bases had no gene match. CDR3 in amino acids: CASSLKGQQTNSNQPQHF. As DNA, the CDR3 is TGTGCCAGCAGTTTAAAGGGACAGCAAACCAATAGCAATCAGCCCCAGCATTTT.

The sample holds a few counts of this clonotype. This may be a read error, as it is one base from a much larger clone. The J gene is TRBJ1-5, the V gene TRBV20-1; weak D call: TRBD1 (5 bases). There are 16 residues in the CDR3. V lost 4 bases and J lost 3, with 19 bases in between. CDR1 is DFQATT and CDR2 is SNEGSKA in the germline V gene (reference sequence). The CDR3 spells CSAIDLIRGHNQPQHF. CDR3 DNA: TGCAGTGCTATAGATCTAATCCGGGGCCACAATCAGCCCCAGCATTTT.

This clonotype was picked up a small number of times. The J gene is TRBJ1-6, the V gene TRBV12-3 or TRBV12-4; D perhaps matches TRBD1 (5 bases). This CDR3 has 18 residues. Trimming cost V 2 bases and J 3 bases, with 17 bases left between them. The CDR3 sequence: CASSLRDPLRGYNSPLHF. The CDR3 DNA follows: TGTGCCAGCAGTTTAAGGGACCCACTACGGGGCTATAATTCACCCCTCCACTTT.

This clonotype was seen only a few times. V and J are TRBV7-9 and TRBJ2-7, with 9 bases fitting TRBD1. Germline CDR1 reads SEHNR; CDR2 reads FQNEAQ (reference sequence). The V segment lost 5 bases and the J segment 6 bases; nucleotides outside the gene matches: 11. This CDR3 has 15 amino acids. CDR3 DNA: TGTGCCAGCAGCAGGGGGGACAGGGTGAAACTCGAGCAGTACTTC. It yields the protein CASSRGDRVKLEQYF.

The chain is built from TRBV6-5 and TRBJ1-1; D is uncertain. The V and J ends lost 3 bases and 1 base respectively, with 9 bases between them. CDR3 length: 14 residues. Germline V gives CDR1 MNHEY, CDR2 SVGAGI. Here the CDR3 reads CASSYTRENTEAFF. The DNA of the CDR3 is TGTGCCAGCAGTTATACACGGGAGAACACTGAAGCTTTCTTT.

This clonotype was picked up many times. The rearrangement joins TRBV7-9 to TRBJ2-7, with 8 bases that match TRBD2. V trimming: 4 bases; J trimming: 0 bases; junction bases outside the gene matches: 2. CDR3 length equals 14 residues. Germline V gives CDR1 SEHNR, CDR2 FQNEAQ (reference sequence). The CDR3 DNA sequence: TGTGCCAGCAGCTACGGGGGGGGCTCCTACGAGCAGTACTTC. Translating gives CASSYGGGSYEQYF.

A remark on this clonotype: This is likely a read error, given that the CDR3 carries no conserved phenylalanine or tryptophan at its end. The V gene is TRBV6-2 or TRBV6-3, the J gene TRBJ2-7; D is uncertain. Germline V lookup: CDR1 MNHEY, CDR2 SVGEGT. The CDR3 is made up of 11 amino acids. CDR3 sequence reads: CASRYPGEQYY. DNA of the CDR3: TGTGCTAGCAGGTACCCGGGCGAGCAGTACTAC.

This clonotype has at least ten counts. The gene calls are TRBV6-5 and TRBJ2-7, with TRBD1 matching 11 bases. CDR3 size: 16 residues. V was clipped by 6 bases and J by 5 bases; unmatched bases: 12. Germline values: CDR1 MNHEY, CDR2 SVGAGI. In nucleotides, the CDR3 is TGTGCCAGCAGGCCTACAGGGACAGGGGGGAGTAACGAGCAGTACTTC. This encodes CASRPTGTGGSNEQYF.

The sample holds many counts of this clonotype. This chain uses TRBV10-3 with TRBJ1-3, with D possibly TRBD1 on 6 matching bases. This CDR3 is 13 amino acids long. CDR1 is ENHRY and CDR2 is SYGVKD in the germline V gene. V lost 11 bases to trimming and J lost 0 bases, with 11 bases between them. The CDR3 here is CAVRGDSGNTIYF. CDR3 nucleotide sequence: TGTGCCGTAAGGGGGGACTCTGGAAACACCATATATTTT.